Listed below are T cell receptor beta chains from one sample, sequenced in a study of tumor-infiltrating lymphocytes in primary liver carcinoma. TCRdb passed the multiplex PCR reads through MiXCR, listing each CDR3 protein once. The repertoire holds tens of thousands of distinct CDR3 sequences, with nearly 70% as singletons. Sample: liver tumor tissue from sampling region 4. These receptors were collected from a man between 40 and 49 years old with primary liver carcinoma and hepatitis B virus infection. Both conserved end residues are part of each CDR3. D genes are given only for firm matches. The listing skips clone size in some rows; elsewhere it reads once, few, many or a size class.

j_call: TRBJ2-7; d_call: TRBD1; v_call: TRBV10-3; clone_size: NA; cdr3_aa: CAISESRGGSTEQYF; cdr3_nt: TGTGCCATCAGTGAGTCTAGAGGGGGCTCTACTGAACAGTACTTC
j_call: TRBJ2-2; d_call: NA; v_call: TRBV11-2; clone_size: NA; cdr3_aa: CASRSRMSRGGELFF; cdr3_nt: TGTGCCAGCAGAAGTCGCATGTCGAGAGGCGGGGAGCTGTTTTTT
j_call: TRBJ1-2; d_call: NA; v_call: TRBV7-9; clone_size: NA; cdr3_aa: CASSLSEVDGYTF; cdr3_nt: TGTGCCAGTAGCTTGTCAGAAGTGGATGGCTACACCTTC
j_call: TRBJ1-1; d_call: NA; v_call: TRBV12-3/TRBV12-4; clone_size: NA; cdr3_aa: CVSSSAWGTSMNIEAFF; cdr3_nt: TGTGTCAGCAGTTCAGCCTGGGGGACATCAATGAACATTGAAGCTTTCTTT
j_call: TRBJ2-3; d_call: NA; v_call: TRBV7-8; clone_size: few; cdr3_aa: CASSLAQAGGTHYTQYF; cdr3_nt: TGTGCCAGCAGCTTAGCCCAAGCCGGAGGGACACATTATACGCAGTATTTT
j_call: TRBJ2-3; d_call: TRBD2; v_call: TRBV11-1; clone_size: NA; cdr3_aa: CASSKGLAVGTDTQYF; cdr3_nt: TGTGCCAGCAGTAAGGGACTAGCGGTTGGCACAGATACACAGTATTTT
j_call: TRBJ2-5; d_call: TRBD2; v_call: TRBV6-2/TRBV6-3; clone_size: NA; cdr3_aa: CARRPGLAGEETQYF; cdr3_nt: TGCGCCAGGAGGCCGGGACTAGCGGGAGAGGAGACCCAGTACTTC
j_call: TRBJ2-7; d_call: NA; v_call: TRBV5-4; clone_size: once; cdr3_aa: CASSSSPDKFGEQYF; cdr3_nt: TGTGCCAGCAGCTCGTCGCCGGACAAGTTCGGCGAGCAGTATTTC
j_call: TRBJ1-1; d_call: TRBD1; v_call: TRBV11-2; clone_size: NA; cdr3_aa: CACSIGGTGSAFF; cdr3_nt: TGTGCCTGCAGCATAGGCGGGACAGGGAGTGCTTTCTTT
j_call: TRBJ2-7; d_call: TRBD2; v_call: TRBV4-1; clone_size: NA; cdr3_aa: CASSPSGGLAGVGLDKQYF; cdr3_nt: TGCGCCAGTAGCCCATCAGGCGGACTAGCGGGAGTCGGGCTCGACAAGCAGTACTTC
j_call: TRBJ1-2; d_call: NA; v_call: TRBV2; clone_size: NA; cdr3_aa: CASRAGRSYGYTF; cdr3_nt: TGTGCCAGCAGGGCAGGGAGGAGTTATGGCTACACCTTC
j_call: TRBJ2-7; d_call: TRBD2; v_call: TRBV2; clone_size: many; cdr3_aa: CASSAGGSGYEQYF; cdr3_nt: TGTGCCAGCAGTGCGGGGGGTAGTGGCTACGAGCAGTACTTC
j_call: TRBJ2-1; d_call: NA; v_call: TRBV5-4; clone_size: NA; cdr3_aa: CANSFDGSGSYNEQFF; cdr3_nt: TGTGCCAACAGCTTTGACGGGAGCGGGTCCTACAATGAGCAGTTCTTC
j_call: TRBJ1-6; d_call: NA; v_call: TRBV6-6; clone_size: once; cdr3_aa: CASSYLGGSNSPLHF; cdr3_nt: TGTGCCAGCAGTTACTTGGGAGGGTCTAATTCACCCCTCCACTTT
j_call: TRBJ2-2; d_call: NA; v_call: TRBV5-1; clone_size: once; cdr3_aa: CASAAANQGAGELFF; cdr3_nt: TGCGCCAGCGCCGCGGCGAATCAGGGCGCCGGGGAGCTGTTTTTT
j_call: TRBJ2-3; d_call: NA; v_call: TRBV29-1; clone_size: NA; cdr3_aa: CSVRLGRSTDTRYF; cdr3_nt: TGCAGCGTCCGACTCGGGAGATCCACAGATACGCGGTATTTT
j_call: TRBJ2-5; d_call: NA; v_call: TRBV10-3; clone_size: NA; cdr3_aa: CIISPGDGQETQYF; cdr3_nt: TGTATCATCAGCCCAGGGGATGGACAAGAGACCCAGTACTTC
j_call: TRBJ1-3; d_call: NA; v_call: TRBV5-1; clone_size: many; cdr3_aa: CASRSGNTIYF; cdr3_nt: TGCGCCAGCAGATCTGGAAACACCATATATTTT
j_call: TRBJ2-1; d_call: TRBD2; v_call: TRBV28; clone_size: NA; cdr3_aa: CASKVAGDNEQFF; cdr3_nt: TGTGCAAGCAAAGTAGCGGGGGACAATGAGCAGTTCTTC
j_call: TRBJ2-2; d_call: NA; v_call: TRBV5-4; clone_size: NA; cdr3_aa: CASSPFSRGTGELFF; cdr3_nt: TGTGCCAGCAGCCCTTTTAGCAGAGGCACCGGGGAGCTTTTTTTT
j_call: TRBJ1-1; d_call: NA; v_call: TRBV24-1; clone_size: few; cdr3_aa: CATSDSYPPGAEAFF; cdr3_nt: TGTGCCACCAGTGATTCATACCCCCCAGGGGCTGAAGCTTTCTTT
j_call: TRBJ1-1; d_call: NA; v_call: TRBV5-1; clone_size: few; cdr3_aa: CTSSLAGVGTEAFF; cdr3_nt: TGCACCAGCAGCTTGGCAGGGGTCGGCACTGAAGCTTTCTTT